The clone carrying this T cell receptor (beta chain) was seen only a few times. The antigen remains undetermined. All of the isolated RNA was reverse transcribed, so expressed TCRB transcripts were sequenced. Assay: immunoSEQ multiplex PCR; the TCRdb copy retains only in-frame clones and omits some. The sample has hundreds of thousands of clones; 15% to 18% are singletons. The source of the sample is a study of beta chain features in type 1 diabetes. Overall study context: Roughly 98 million sorted cells were examined across all samples. General study points: Patients with type 1 diabetes carried fewer insertions and had more deletions at their VDJ junctions. Although PCR might favor shorter templates, it would do so equally in patients and controls.

The CDR3 spans 14 residues. V was shortened by 6 bases and J by 2 bases, with 12 bases between the two germline ends. Germline CDR1 reads MNHEY; CDR2 reads SVGAGI. Every single donor gave one heparinised blood draw, and these averaged about 116 mL. The sequenced sample was naive CD4+ T cells from blood. This chain uses TRBV6-5 with TRBJ2-3; TRBD2 is a possible D gene (5 bases). This TCR was sampled from a man younger than 35 in good health. CDR3 bases: TGTGCCAGCAGCCCGGGATGGGCCACAGATACGCAGTATTTT. Translation: CASSPGWATDTQYF.